This T cell receptor beta chain comes out of a study of T cell responses to AZD1222 COVID-19 vaccine. The CDR3 contains 15 residues. Germline V gives CDR1 KGHDR, CDR2 SFDVKD. Trimming removed 5 bases from V and 2 bases from J; junction bases left unmatched: 5. Sequenced by immunoSEQ multiplex PCR; TCRdb stores in-frame clones only, minus some. In the table there are more than 95,000 clones, 75% to 90% of which are singletons. On this clone: The sample has other DNA sequences that encode this CDR3 too.

Sequencing used peripheral blood, obtained 28 days after the second AZD1222 dose. This chain links TRBV24-1 with TRBJ2-3; TRBD1 aligns across 8 bases. The clonotype originates from an adult who received the AZD1222 COVID-19 vaccine. The DNA for the CDR3 is TGTGCCACCAGTGGCAGGGGGCAACACACAGATACGCAGTATTTT. It yields the protein CATSGRGQHTDTQYF.